A single TCR beta chain is shown here with its context. Its specificity is not known. V lost 6 bases and J lost 7, with 18 bases in between. Germline V gene lookup returns CDR1 MNHEY and CDR2 SVGAGI. The CDR3 has 15 residues. The data stem from a study of cytomegalovirus exposure and HLA in healthy donors. The donors were in the roughly 120-subject validation cohort, distinct from the approximately 610-subject first cohort. Generated by immunoSEQ multiplex PCR, the TCRdb table keeps only in-frame clones and is missing some. The top ten clones hold about 15% of a sample with 59,000 or so clones, 85% to 90% of them seen once. Study-wide results and caveats: Generally TCR sequences proved uncommon, though certain public TCRs appeared in numerous donors. The study put some 160 TCR beta chains on its list as cytomegalovirus-associated.

This sequence joins TRBV6-5 and TRBJ1-4; tentative D call: TRBD1 (6 bases). The clonotype was recovered from a woman aged 18-29 years in good health and CMV-seronegative. Sequencing was performed on PBMCs. The CDR3 DNA follows: TGTGCCAGCAGCCGCTCCCTTCGCAGGGGTGAAAAACTGTTTTTT. This translates into CASSRSLRRGEKLFF.